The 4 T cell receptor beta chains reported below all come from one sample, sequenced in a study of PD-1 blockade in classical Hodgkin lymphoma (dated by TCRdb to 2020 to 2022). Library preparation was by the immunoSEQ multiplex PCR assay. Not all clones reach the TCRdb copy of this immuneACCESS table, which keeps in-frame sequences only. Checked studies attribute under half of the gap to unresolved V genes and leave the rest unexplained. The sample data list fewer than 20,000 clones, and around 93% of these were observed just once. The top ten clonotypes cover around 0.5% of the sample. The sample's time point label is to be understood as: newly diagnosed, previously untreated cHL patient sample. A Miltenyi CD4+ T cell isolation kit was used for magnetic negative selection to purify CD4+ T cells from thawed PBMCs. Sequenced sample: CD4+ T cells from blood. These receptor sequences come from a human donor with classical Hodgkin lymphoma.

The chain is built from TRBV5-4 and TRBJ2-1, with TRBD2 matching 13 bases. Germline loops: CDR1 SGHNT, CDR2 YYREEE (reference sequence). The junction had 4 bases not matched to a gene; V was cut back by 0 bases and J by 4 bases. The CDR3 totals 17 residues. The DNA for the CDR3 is TGTGCCAGCAGCTTGGGACTAGCGGGAGGTATGTACAATGAGCAGTTCTTC. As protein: CASSLGLAGGMYNEQFF.

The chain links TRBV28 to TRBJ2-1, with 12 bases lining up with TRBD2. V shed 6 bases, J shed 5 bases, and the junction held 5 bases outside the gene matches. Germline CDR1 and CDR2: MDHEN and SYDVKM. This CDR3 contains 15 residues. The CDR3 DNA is TGTGCCAGCAGACCCGGACTAGCGGGGCACAATGAGCAGTTCTTC. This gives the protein CASRPGLAGHNEQFF.

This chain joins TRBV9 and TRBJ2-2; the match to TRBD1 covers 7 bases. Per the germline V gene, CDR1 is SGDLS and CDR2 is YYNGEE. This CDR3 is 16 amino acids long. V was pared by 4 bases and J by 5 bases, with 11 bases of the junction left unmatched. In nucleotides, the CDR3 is TGTGCCAGCAGCCCCCACGGGACAGACGGAACCGGGGAGCTGTTTTTT. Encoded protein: CASSPHGTDGTGELFF.

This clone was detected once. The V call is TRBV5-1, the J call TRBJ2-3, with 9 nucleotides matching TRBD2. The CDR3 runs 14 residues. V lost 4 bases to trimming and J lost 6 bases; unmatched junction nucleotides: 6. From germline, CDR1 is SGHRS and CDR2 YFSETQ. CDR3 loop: CASSLGLAFDTQYF. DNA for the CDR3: TGCGCCAGCAGCCTGGGACTAGCTTTTGATACGCAGTATTTT. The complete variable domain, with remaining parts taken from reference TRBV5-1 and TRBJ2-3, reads KAGVTQTPRYLIKTRGQQVTLSCSPISGHRSVSWYQQTPGQGLQFLFEYFSETQRNKGNFPGRFSGRQFSNSRSEMNVSTLELGDSALYLCASSLGLAFDTQYFGPGTRLTVL.